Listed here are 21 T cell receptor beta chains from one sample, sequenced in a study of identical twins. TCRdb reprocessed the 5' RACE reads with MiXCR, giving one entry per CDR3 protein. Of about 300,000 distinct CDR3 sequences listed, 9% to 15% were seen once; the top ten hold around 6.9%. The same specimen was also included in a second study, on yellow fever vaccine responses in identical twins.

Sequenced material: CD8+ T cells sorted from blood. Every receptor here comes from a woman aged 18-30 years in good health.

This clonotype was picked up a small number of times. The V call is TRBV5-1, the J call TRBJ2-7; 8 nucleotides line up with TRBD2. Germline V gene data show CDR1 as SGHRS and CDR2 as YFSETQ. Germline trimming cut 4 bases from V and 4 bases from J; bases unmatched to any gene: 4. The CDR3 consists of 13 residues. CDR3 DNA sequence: TGCGCCAGCAGCCAAGGACTAGCTTACGAGCAGTACTTC. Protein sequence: CASSQGLAYEQYF.

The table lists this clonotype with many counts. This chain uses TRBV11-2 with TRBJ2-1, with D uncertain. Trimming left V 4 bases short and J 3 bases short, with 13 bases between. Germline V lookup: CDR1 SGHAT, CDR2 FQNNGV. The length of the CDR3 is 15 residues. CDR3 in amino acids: CASSSWAQVYNEQFF. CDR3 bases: TGTGCCAGCAGCTCCTGGGCGCAGGTCTACAATGAGCAGTTCTTC.

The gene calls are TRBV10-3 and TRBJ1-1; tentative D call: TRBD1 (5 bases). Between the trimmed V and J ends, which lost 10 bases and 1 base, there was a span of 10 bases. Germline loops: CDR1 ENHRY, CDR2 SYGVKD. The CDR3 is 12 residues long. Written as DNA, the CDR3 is TGTGCCACAGCAGGGACGAACACTGAAGCTTTCTTT. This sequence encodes CATAGTNTEAFF.

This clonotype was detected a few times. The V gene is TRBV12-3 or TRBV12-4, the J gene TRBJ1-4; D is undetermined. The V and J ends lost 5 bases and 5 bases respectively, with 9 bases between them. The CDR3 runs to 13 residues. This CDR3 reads CASSLWKNEKLFF. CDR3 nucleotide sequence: TGTGCCAGCAGTCTCTGGAAAAATGAAAAACTGTTTTTT.

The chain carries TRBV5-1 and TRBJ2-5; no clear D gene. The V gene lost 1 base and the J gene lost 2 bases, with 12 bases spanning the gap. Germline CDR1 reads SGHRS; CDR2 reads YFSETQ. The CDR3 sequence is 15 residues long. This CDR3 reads CASSLSPSIQETQYF. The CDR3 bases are TGCGCCAGCAGCTTGTCCCCTTCGATTCAAGAGACCCAGTACTTC.

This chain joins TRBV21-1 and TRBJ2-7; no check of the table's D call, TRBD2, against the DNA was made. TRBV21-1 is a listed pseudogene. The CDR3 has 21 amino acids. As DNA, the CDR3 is TGTGCCAGCACCTACTACATCGCTTCCGGGACTAGCGGGAGGAGGGCCCACGAGCAGTACTTC. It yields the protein CASTYYIASGTSGRRAHEQYF.

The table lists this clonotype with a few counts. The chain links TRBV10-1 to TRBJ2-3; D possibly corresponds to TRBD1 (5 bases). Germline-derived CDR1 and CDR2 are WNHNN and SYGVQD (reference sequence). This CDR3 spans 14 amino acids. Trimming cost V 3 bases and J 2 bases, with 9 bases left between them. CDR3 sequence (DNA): TGCGCCAGCAGTGATGACAGAAACACAGATACGCAGTATTTT. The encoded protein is CASSDDRNTDTQYF.

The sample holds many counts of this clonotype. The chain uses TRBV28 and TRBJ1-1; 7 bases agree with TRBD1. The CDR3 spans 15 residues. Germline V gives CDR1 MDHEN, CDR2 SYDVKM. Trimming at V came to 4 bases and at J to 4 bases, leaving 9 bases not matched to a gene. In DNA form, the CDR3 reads TGTGCCAGCAGTTCAATTACAGGGGTTAGCACTGAAGCTTTCTTT. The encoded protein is CASSSITGVSTEAFF.

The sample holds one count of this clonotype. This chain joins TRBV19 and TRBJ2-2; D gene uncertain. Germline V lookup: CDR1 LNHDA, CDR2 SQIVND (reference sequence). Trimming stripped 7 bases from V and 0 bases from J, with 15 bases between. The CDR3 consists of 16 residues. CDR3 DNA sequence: TGTGCCAGTAATCCACATGAAACCCCGAACACCGGGGAGCTGTTTTTT. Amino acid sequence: CASNPHETPNTGELFF.

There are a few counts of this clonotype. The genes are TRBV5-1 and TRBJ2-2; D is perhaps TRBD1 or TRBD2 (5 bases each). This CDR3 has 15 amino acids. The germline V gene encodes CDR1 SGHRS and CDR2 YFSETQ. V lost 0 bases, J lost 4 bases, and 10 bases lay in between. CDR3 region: CASSLAWGSTGELFF. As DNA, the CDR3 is TGCGCCAGCAGCTTGGCATGGGGGAGCACCGGGGAGCTGTTTTTT.

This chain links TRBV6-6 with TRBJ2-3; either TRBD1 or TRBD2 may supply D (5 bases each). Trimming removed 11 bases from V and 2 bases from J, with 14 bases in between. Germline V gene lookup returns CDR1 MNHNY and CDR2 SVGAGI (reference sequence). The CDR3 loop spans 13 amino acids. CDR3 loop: CASTGLSTDTQYF. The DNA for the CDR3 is TGTGCCTCCACGGGGCTTTCCACAGATACGCAGTATTTT.

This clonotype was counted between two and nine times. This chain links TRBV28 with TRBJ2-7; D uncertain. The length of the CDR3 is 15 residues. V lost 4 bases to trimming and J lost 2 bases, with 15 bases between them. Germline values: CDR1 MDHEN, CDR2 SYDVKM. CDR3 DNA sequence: TGTGCCAGCAGTTCTAGACACCCTCTCCCCTACGAGCAGTACTTC. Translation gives CASSSRHPLPYEQYF.

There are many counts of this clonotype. The CDR3 nucleotides read TGTGCCAGCAGTTTACTGGGACAGCACACAGATACGCAGTATTTT. This encodes CASSLLGQHTDTQYF. J is TRBJ2-3 and V is TRBV28, with 7 bases aligning to TRBD1. The CDR3 length is 15 residues. Losses at the gene ends were 2 bases for V and 2 bases for J; bases not matched to a gene: 4. In germline, CDR1 is MDHEN, CDR2 SYDVKM.

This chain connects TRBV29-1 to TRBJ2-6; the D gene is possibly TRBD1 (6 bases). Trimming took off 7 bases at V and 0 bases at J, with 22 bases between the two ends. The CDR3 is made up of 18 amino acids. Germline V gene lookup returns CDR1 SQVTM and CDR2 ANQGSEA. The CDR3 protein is CSAAAEQGSSSGANVLTF. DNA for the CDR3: TGCAGCGCTGCTGCGGAACAGGGATCCAGCTCTGGGGCCAACGTCCTGACTTTC.

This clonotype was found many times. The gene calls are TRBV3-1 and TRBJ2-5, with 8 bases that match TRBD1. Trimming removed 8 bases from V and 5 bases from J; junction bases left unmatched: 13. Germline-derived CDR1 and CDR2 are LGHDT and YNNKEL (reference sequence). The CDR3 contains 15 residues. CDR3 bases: TGTGCCAGCCAAGCTTCGGACAGGGAGGAGGAGACCCAGTACTTC. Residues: CASQASDREEETQYF.

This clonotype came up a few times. The CDR3 region has the DNA TGTGCCACCAGTGATTTCGGAGATGATGAGCAGTTCTTC. It codes for CATSDFGDDEQFF. The V call is TRBV24-1, the J call TRBJ2-1; no clear D gene. Germline CDR1 KGHDR, CDR2 SFDVKD. Trimming shortened V by 1 base and J by 8 bases, and 8 bases separated the two germline ends. The CDR3 runs to 13 residues.

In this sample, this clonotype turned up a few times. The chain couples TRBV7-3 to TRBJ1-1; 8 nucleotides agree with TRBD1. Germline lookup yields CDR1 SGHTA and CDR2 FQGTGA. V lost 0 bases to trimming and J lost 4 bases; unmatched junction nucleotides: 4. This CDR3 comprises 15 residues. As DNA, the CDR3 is TGTGCCAGCAGCTTAACATCCGGGACAGGCACTGAAGCTTTCTTT. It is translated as CASSLTSGTGTEAFF.

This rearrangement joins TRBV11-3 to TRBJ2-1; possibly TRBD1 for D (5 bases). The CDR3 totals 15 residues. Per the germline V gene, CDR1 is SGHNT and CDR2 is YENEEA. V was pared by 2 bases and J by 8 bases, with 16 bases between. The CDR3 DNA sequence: TGTGCCAGCAGCTTATTGGGCATCCAGGGCGATGAGCAGTTCTTC. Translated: CASSLLGIQGDEQFF.

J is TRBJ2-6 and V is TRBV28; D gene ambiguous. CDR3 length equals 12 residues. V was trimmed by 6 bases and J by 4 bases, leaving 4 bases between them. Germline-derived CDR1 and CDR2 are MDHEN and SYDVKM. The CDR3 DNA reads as TGTGCCAGCAGCCTCGGGGCCAACGTCCTGACTTTC. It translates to CASSLGANVLTF. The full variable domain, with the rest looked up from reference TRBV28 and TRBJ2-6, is DVKVTQSSRYLVKRTGEKVFLECVQDMDHENMFWYRQDPGLGLRLIYFSYDVKMKEKGDIPEGYSVSREKKERFSLILESASTNQTSMYLCASSLGANVLTFGAGSRLTVL.

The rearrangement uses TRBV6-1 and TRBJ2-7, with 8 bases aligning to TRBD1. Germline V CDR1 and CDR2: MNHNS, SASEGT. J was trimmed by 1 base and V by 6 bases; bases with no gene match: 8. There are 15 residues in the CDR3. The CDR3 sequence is CASSPETGASYEQYF. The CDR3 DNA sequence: TGTGCCAGCAGCCCGGAGACAGGGGCTTCCTACGAGCAGTACTTC.

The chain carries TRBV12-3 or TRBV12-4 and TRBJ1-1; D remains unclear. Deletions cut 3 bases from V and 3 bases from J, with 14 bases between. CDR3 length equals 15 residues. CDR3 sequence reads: CASSLAVLMDTEAFF. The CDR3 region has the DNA TGTGCCAGCAGTTTGGCGGTGCTGATGGACACTGAAGCTTTCTTT.